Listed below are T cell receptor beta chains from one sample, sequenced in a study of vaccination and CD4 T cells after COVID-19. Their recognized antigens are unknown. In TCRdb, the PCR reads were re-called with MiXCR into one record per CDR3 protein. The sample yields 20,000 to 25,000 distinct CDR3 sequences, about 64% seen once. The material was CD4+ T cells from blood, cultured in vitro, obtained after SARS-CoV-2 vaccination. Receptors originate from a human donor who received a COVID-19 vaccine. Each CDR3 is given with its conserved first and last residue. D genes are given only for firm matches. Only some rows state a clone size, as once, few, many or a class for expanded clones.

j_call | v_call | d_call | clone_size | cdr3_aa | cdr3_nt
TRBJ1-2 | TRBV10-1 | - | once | CASSPGEGYGYTF | TGCGCCAGCAGCCCAGGGGAGGGCTATGGCTACACCTTC
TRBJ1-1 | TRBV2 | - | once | CASIGGGNTEAFF | TGTGCCAGCATCGGGGGGGGGAACACTGAAGCTTTCTTT
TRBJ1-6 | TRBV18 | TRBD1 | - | CASSPRDSQTNNSPLHF | TGTGCCAGCTCCCCGAGGGACAGTCAAACCAATAATTCACCCCTCCACTTT
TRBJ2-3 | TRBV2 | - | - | CASSEDGPDTQYF | TGTGCCAGCAGTGAAGACGGCCCAGATACGCAGTATTTT
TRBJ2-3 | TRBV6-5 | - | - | CASSLRATDTQYF | TGTGCCAGCAGTTTGCGGGCCACAGATACGCAGTATTTT
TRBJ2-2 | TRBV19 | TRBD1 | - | CASSSGQGSLSTGELFF | TGTGCCAGTAGCTCAGGACAGGGGAGCCTTAGTACCGGGGAGCTGTTTTTT
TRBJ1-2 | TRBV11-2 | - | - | CASSLEQGYGYTF | TGTGCCAGCAGCTTAGAACAGGGATACGGCTACACCTTC
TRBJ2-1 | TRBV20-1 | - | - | CSARDFQEAYNEQFF | TGCAGTGCTAGAGATTTTCAGGAGGCTTACAATGAGCAGTTCTTC
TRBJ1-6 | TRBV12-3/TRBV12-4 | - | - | CASTLGSVRSPLHF | TGTGCCAGCACCCTCGGTAGTGTAAGATCACCCCTCCACTTT
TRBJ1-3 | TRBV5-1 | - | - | CASSTGGSGNTIYF | TGCGCCAGCAGCACCGGGGGGTCAGGAAACACCATATATTTT
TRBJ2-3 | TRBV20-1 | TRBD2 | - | CSGSVTSGGAGDTQYF | TGCAGTGGATCCGTGACTAGCGGGGGGGCTGGAGATACGCAGTATTTT
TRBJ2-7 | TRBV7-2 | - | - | CASSPRSLSSYEQYF | TGTGCCAGCAGCCCCAGATCCTTAAGCTCCTACGAGCAGTACTTC
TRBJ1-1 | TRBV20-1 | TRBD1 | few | CSAQNRGWDTEAFF | TGCAGTGCTCAAAACAGGGGGTGGGACACTGAAGCTTTCTTT
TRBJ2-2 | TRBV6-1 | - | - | CAGRIRANTGELFF | TGTGCCGGCCGAATTAGGGCGAACACCGGGGAGCTGTTTTTT
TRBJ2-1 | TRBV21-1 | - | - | CASSKTVSGDRNEQFF | TGTGCCAGCAGCAAAACAGTGAGCGGGGATCGCAATGAGCAGTTCTTC
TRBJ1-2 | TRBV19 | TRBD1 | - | CASRPGQGYHYGYTF | TGTGCCAGTAGACCGGGACAGGGCTACCACTATGGCTACACCTTC
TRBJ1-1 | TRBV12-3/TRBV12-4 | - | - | CASITGGTEAFF | TGTGCCAGCATCACCGGGGGGACTGAAGCTTTCTTT
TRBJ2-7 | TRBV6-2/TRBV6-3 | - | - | CASRSQVYEQYF | TGTGCCAGCCGTTCTCAGGTATACGAGCAGTACTTC
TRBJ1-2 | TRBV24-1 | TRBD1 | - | CATSDPGTGANGGYTF | TGTGCCACCAGTGACCCCGGGACAGGGGCTAATGGTGGCTACACCTTC
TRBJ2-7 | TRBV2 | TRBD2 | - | CASSDLRTSGGLPYEQYF | TGTGCCAGCAGCGACCTCCGGACTAGCGGGGGCCTACCATACGAGCAGTACTTC
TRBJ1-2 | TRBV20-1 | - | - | CSALNNRGLYGYTF | TGCAGTGCTCTTAACAACCGGGGCCTCTATGGCTACACCTTC
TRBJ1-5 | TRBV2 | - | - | CASSSEGGGNQPQHF | TGTGCCAGCAGTAGTGAGGGTGGGGGCAATCAGCCCCAGCATTTT
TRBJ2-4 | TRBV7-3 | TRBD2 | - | CASSLDLAGTKNIQYF | TGTGCCAGCAGCTTGGACCTAGCGGGGACCAAAAACATTCAGTACTTC
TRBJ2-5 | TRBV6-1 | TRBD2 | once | CASRGAGGLQETQYF | TGTGCCAGCAGGGGCGCGGGGGGCCTTCAAGAGACCCAGTACTTC
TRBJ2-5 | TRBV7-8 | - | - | CASSLGGEGETQYF | TGTGCCAGCAGCCTAGGTGGCGAGGGGGAGACCCAGTACTTC
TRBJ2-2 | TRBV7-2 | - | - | CASSLLQGGIGELFF | TGTGCCAGCAGCTTATTACAGGGAGGGATCGGGGAGCTGTTTTTT
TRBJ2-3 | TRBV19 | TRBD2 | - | CASSIDQGAGGTDTQYF | TGTGCCAGTAGTATAGATCAGGGAGCGGGGGGCACAGATACGCAGTATTTT
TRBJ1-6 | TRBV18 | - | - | CASSPTGSGNSPLHF | TGTGCCAGCTCACCAACAGGGAGTGGGAATTCACCCCTCCACTTT
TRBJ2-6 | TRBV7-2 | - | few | CASSRVGSGANVLTF | TGTGCCAGCAGCCGAGTGGGATCTGGGGCCAACGTCCTGACTTTC
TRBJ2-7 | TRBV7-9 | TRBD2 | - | CASSPIAGGPLYEQYF | TGTGCCAGCAGTCCTATAGCGGGGGGGCCCCTCTACGAGCAGTACTTC
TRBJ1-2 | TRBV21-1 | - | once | CASSKEGAGGYTF | TGTGCCAGCAGCAAAGAGGGGGCTGGCGGCTACACCTTC
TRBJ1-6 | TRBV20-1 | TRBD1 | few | CSARKATGVGYNSPLHF | TGCAGTGCTAGGAAGGCGACAGGGGTCGGATATAATTCACCCCTCCACTTT
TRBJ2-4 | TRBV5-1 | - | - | CASSLDRLAKNIQYF | TGCGCCAGCAGCTTGGACAGACTAGCCAAAAACATTCAGTACTTC
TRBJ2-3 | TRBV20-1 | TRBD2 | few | CSASQPGTSGGGDTQYF | TGCAGTGCTAGTCAACCCGGGACTAGCGGGGGGGGAGATACGCAGTATTTT
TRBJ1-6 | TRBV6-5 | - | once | CASSYVAGEGNNSPLHF | TGTGCCAGCAGTTACGTGGCGGGTGAGGGGAATAATTCACCCCTCCACTTT
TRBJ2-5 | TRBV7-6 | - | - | CASSPIAGQETQYF | TGTGCCAGCAGCCCGATAGCAGGCCAAGAGACCCAGTACTTC
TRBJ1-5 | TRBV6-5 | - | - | CASSYGSGTSNQPQHF | TGTGCCAGCAGTTACGGAAGCGGGACTAGCAATCAGCCCCAGCATTTT
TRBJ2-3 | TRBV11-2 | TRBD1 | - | CASSIRQGRFASTDTQYF | TGTGCCAGCAGTATCAGACAGGGGAGGTTTGCGAGCACAGATACGCAGTATTTT